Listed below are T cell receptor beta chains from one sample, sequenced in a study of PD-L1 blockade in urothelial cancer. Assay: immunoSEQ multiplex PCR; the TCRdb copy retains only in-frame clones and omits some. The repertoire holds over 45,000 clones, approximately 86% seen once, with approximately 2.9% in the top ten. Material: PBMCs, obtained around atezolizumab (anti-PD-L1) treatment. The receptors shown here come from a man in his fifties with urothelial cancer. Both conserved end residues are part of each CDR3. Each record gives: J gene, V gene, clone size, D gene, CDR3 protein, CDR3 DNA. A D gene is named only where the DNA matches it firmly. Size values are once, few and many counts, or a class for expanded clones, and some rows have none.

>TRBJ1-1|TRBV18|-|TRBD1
CASSPGTGTGAKNTEAFF
TGTGCCAGCTCACCGGGTACCGGGACAGGGGCCAAGAACACTGAAGCTTTCTTT
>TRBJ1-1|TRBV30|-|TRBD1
CAWDPGQGNTEAFF
TGTGCCTGGGACCCCGGACAGGGGAACACTGAAGCTTTCTTT
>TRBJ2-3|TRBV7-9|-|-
CASSPSFSGSTDTQYF
TGTGCCAGCAGCCCTTCGTTCTCGGGAAGCACAGATACGCAGTATTTT
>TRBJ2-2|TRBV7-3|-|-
CASSRDAGFYTGELFF
TGTGCCAGCAGCCGTGATGCCGGGTTCTACACCGGGGAGCTGTTTTTT
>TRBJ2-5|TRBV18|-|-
CASSPTKDREEETQYF
TGTGCCAGCTCACCCACTAAAGACAGGGAGGAAGAGACCCAGTACTTC
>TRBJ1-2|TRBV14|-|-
CASSQDKQAYGYTF
TGTGCCAGCAGCCAAGATAAACAGGCCTATGGCTACACCTTC
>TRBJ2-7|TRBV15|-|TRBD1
CATSRDRDRGNEQYF
TGTGCCACCAGCAGAGATAGGGACAGGGGCAACGAGCAGTACTTC
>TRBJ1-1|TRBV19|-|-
CASSIRQEAFF
TGTGCCAGTAGTATACGACAGGAAGCTTTCTTT
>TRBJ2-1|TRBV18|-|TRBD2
CASSRAMRENNEQFF
TGTGCCAGCTCCCGGGCTATGCGGGAGAACAATGAGCAGTTCTTC
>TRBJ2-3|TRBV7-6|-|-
CASSLLLRGSTDTQYF
TGTGCCAGCAGCTTACTACTAAGGGGAAGCACAGATACGCAGTATTTT
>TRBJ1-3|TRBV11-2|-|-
CASSSWTDGNTIYF
TGTGCCAGCAGCTCCTGGACAGATGGAAACACCATATATTTT
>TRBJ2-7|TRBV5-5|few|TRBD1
CASSLSQGAVEQYF
TGTGCCAGCAGCTTGTCGCAGGGGGCGGTCGAGCAGTACTTC
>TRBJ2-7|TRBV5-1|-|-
CASSPEHRRYSYEQYF
TGCGCCAGCAGCCCGGAGCACAGGAGATACTCCTACGAGCAGTACTTC
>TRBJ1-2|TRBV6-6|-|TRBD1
CASSSDRAYGYTF
TGTGCCAGCAGCTCAGACAGGGCCTATGGCTACACCTTC
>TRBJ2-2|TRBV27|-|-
CASSLGGTGELFF
TGTGCCAGCAGTTTAGGGGGGACCGGGGAGCTGTTTTTT
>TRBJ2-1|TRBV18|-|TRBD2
CASSPLPSGLARGYNEQFF
TGTGCCAGCTCACCACTTCCGTCTGGACTAGCGAGGGGCTACAATGAGCAGTTCTTC
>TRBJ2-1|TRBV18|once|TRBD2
CASSPGLADRYNEQFF
TGTGCCAGCTCACCGGGACTAGCGGATCGCTACAATGAGCAGTTCTTC
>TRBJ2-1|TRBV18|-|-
CASSPQKTIYNEQFF
TGTGCCAGCTCACCACAAAAAACAATTTACAATGAGCAGTTCTTC
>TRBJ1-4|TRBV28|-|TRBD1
CASSLEGTGTNEKLFF
TGTGCCAGCAGTTTAGAGGGGACAGGCACTAATGAAAAACTGTTTTTT
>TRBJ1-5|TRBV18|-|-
CASSPQVGRYQPQHF
TGTGCCAGCTCACCACAAGTGGGCAGGTATCAGCCCCAGCATTTT
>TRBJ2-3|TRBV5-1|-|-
CASSLERPATDTQYF
TGCGCCAGCAGCTTGGAGCGGCCAGCCACAGATACGCAGTATTTT
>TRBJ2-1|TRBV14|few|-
CASSQGVGAFYNEQFF
TGTGCCAGCAGCCAAGGGGTGGGGGCCTTCTACAATGAGCAGTTCTTC
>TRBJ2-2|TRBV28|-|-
CASSLGVLALANTGELFF
TGTGCCAGCAGTTTAGGGGTCCTAGCGCTAGCGAACACCGGGGAGCTGTTTTTT
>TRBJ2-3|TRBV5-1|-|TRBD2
CASSFPAGEGDTQYF
TGCGCCAGCAGCTTTCCCGCGGGAGAGGGAGATACGCAGTATTTT
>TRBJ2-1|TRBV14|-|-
CASSPTSSAEQFF
TGTGCCAGCAGCCCGACGTCTAGTGCCGAGCAGTTCTTC
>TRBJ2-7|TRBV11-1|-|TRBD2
CASSPGGSGSYEQYF
TGTGCCAGCAGCCCGGGGGGTAGCGGCTCCTACGAGCAGTACTTC
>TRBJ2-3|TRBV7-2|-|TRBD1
CASSPQGTGTDTQYF
TGTGCCAGCAGCCCGCAAGGGACAGGGACAGATACGCAGTATTTT
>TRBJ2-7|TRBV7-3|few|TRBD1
CASSAQGQGAYEQYF
TGTGCCAGCAGCGCACAGGGACAGGGGGCGTACGAGCAGTACTTC
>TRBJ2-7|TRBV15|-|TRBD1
CATSRDRLGQFSYEQYF
TGTGCCACCAGCAGAGATAGGTTGGGACAGTTTTCCTACGAGCAGTACTTC
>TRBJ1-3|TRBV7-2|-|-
CASSYRTVPSGNTIYF
TGTGCCAGCAGCTACCGGACAGTACCCTCTGGAAACACCATATATTTT
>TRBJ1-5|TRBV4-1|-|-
CASSQTGSNQPQHF
TGCGCCAGCAGCCAGACAGGTAGCAATCAGCCCCAGCATTTT
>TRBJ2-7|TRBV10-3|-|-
CAMGQGADYEQYF
TGTGCCATGGGTCAAGGGGCCGACTACGAGCAGTACTTC
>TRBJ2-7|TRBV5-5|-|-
CASSPYSGFGEQYF
TGTGCCAGCAGCCCCTACTCGGGGTTTGGCGAGCAGTACTTC
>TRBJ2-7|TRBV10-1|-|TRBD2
CASSHGLAGLTYEQYF
TGCGCCAGCAGTCACGGACTAGCGGGATTAACCTACGAGCAGTACTTC
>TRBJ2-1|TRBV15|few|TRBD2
CATSKRTSVYNEQFF
TGTGCCACCAGCAAGAGGACTAGCGTGTACAATGAGCAGTTCTTC
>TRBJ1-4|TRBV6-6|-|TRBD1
CASTRQGLTEKLFF
TGTGCCAGCACTAGACAGGGGTTGACTGAAAAACTGTTTTTT
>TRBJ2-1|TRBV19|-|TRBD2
CASKTSGSYSYNEQFF
TGTGCCAGTAAGACTAGCGGGAGTTACTCCTACAATGAGCAGTTCTTC